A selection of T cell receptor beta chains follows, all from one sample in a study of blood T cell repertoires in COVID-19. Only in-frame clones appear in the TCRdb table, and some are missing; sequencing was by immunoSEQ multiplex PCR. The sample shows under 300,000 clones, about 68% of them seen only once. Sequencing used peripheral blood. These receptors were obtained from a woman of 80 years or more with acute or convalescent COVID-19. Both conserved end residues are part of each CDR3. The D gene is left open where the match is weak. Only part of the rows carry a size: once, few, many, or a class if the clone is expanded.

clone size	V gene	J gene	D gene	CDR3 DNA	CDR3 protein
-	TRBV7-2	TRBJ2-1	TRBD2	TGTGCCAGCAGAGCGTCTAGCGGGGTTAATGAGCAGTTCTTC	CASRASSGVNEQFF
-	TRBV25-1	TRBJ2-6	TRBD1	TGTGCCAGCAGGGGGACAGGGAAATCTGGGGCCAACGTCCTGACTTTC	CASRGTGKSGANVLTF
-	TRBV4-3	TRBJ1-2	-	TGCGCCAGCAGCCAAGCAGGGGCGAGGGGCTACACCTTC	CASSQAGARGYTF
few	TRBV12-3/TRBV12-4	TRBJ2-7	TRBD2	TGTGCCAGCAGATCAGCGGGGGGCTACGAGCAGTACTTC	CASRSAGGYEQYF
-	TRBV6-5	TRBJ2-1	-	TGTGCCAGCAGTTTTCAAGAGGCGATTGAGCAGTTCTTC	CASSFQEAIEQFF
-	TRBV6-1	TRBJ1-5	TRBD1	TGTGCCAGCAGTGAAAACAGGGGTAGTCAGCCCCAGCATTTT	CASSENRGSQPQHF
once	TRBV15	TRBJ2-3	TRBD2	TGTGCCACCAGCAGAGAGGGATGGACTAGCGGCACTAGCACAGATACGCAGTATTTT	CATSREGWTSGTSTDTQYF
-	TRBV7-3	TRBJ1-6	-	TGTGCCAGCAGCTTACAGGGATGGGGTTCACCCCTCCACTTT	CASSLQGWGSPLHF
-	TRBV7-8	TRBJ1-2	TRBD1	TGTGCCAGCAGCCCAGGCAGGGGGGATGCGTATGGCTACACCTTC	CASSPGRGDAYGYTF
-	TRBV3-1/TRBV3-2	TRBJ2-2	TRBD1	TGTGCCAGCAGGGACAGGGAGAGCACCGGGGAGCTGTTTTTT	CASRDRESTGELFF
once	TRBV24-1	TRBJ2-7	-	TGTGCCACCAGTGATTTGTGGATGGAGCCTCTGTCCTACGAGCAGTACTTC	CATSDLWMEPLSYEQYF
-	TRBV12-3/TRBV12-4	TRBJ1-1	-	TGTGCCAGCAGCAACAGGGTGGACACTGAAGCTTTCTTT	CASSNRVDTEAFF
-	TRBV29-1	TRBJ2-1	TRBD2	TGCAGCGCCCGAGGGACTAGCGGGAGCGATGAGCAGTTCTTC	CSARGTSGSDEQFF
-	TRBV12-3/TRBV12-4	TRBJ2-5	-	TGTGCCAGCAGTTTTACGGTAGAGACCCAGTACTTC	CASSFTVETQYF